A single sample gave rise to the 17 T cell receptor beta chains below, sequenced in a study of blood T cell repertoires in COVID-19. Produced via immunoSEQ multiplex PCR; TCRdb's table is partial and in-frame only. Of about 160,000 clones listed, roughly four fifths are singletons. Sequenced: peripheral blood. The receptors stem from a man in his 60s with active or convalescent COVID-19.

This chain uses TRBV13 with TRBJ1-4; TRBD1 matches 7 bases. The CDR3 totals 16 residues. CDR1 is PRHDT and CDR2 is FYEKMQ in the germline V gene (reference sequence). Trimming removed 2 bases from V and 0 bases from J; junction bases left unmatched: 3. Here the CDR3 DNA reads TGTGCCAGCAGCTTACAAGGGGGCGCAACTAATGAAAAACTGTTTTTT. This codes for CASSLQGGATNEKLFF. Together with reference TRBV13 and TRBJ1-4, the CDR3 gives the full variable domain: AAGVIQSPRHLIKEKRETATLKCYPIPRHDTVYWYQQGPGQDPQFLISFYEKMQSDKGSIPDRFSAQQFSDYHSELNMSSLELGDSALYFCASSLQGGATNEKLFFGSGTQLSVL.

This sequence joins TRBV11-2 and TRBJ2-1; D is ambiguous. The V end was cut by 0 bases, the J end by 2 bases, with 2 bases between. The germline gives CDR1 SGHAT, CDR2 FQNNGV. The CDR3 is 13 residues long. As DNA, the CDR3 is TGTGCCAGCAGCTTAGACGCCTACAATGAGCAGTTCTTC. This encodes CASSLDAYNEQFF. Looking up the rest from reference TRBV11-2 and TRBJ2-1 gives the full variable domain: EAGVAQSPRYKIIEKRQSVAFWCNPISGHATLYWYQQILGQGPKLLIQFQNNGVVDDSQLPKDRFSAERLKGVDSTLKIQPAKLEDSAVYLCASSLDAYNEQFFGPGTRLTVL.

The chain recombines TRBV6-2 or TRBV6-3 with TRBJ2-7; TRBD1 agrees at 10 bases. J gave up 1 base and V 2 bases, and 5 bases lay outside the gene matches. The length of the CDR3 is 16 residues. Germline assignment: CDR1 MNHEY and CDR2 SVGEGT. The chain's CDR3 is CASSYPRTGGSYEQYF. CDR3 nucleotide sequence: TGTGCCAGCAGTTACCCTAGGACAGGGGGGTCCTACGAGCAGTACTTC.

The V call is TRBV10-2, the J call TRBJ1-3; no clear D gene. Per germline, CDR1 WSHSY and CDR2 SAAADI. V lost 4 bases, J lost 0 bases, and 10 bases lay in between. The CDR3 is 15 residues long. The CDR3 here is CASSGRGVSGNTIYF. CDR3 bases: TGCGCCAGCAGTGGTCGGGGAGTCTCTGGAAACACCATATATTTT.

The rearrangement links TRBV6-6 to TRBJ2-7, with TRBD2 matching 9 bases. Unmatched junction bases numbered 9, after V lost 4 bases and J lost 5 bases. Germline V lookup: CDR1 MNHNY, CDR2 SVGAGI (reference sequence). CDR3 length: 15 residues. CDR3 nucleotide sequence: TGTGCCAGCAGTTCCTTCATTAGCGGGAGTGACGAGCAGTACTTC. Its protein is CASSSFISGSDEQYF.

The CDR3 protein is CASRSGTGDYTEAFF. The DNA for the CDR3 is TGTGCCAGCAGATCCGGGACAGGGGATTATACTGAAGCTTTCTTT. This chain uses TRBV28 with TRBJ1-1; TRBD1 agrees at 10 bases. Germline loops: CDR1 MDHEN, CDR2 SYDVKM. The trim removed 6 bases at V and 5 bases at J, leaving 9 bases unmatched. This CDR3 has 15 amino acids.

The chain couples TRBV5-1 to TRBJ2-7; 13 bases line up with TRBD2. Unmatched junction bases numbered 4, after V lost 4 bases and J lost 0 bases. Germline CDR1 SGHRS, CDR2 YFSETQ. This CDR3 has 16 residues. CDR3 sequence: CASSRGLAGHSYEQYF. CDR3 DNA sequence: TGCGCCAGCAGCCGGGGACTAGCGGGGCACTCCTACGAGCAGTACTTC.

This rearrangement joins TRBV4-1 to TRBJ1-3, with TRBD1 matching over 7 bases. V was clipped by 3 bases and J by 4 bases; unmatched bases: 6. This CDR3 has 15 residues. Germline V gene sequence: CDR1 MGHRA, CDR2 YSYEKL. The CDR3 is CASSHGRDRGNTIYF. The DNA of the CDR3 is TGCGCCAGCAGCCACGGCCGGGACAGAGGAAACACCATATATTTT.

A single count supports this clone. The rearrangement joins TRBV11-2 to TRBJ2-3; D may be TRBD1 (6 bases). Per germline, CDR1 SGHAT and CDR2 FQNNGV. The CDR3 is made up of 16 amino acids. Trimming removed 1 base from V and 2 bases from J, with 13 bases in between. In DNA form, the CDR3 reads TGTGCCAGCAGCTTAGCCGGACAGCTGGACACAGATACGCAGTATTTT. It encodes CASSLAGQLDTDTQYF.

The chain carries TRBV28 and TRBJ1-1; weak D call: TRBD1 (6 bases). The CDR3 consists of 13 residues. V gave up 10 bases and J gave up 0 bases, with 12 bases separating them. CDR1 and CDR2 from the germline V gene are MDHEN and SYDVKM. DNA for the CDR3: TGTGCCACCGGTGGACAGCTGAACACTGAAGCTTTCTTT. This translates into CATGGQLNTEAFF.

The chain carries TRBV5-1 and TRBJ2-7; TRBD2 might be the D (5 bases). Germline V gene lookup returns CDR1 SGHRS and CDR2 YFSETQ. The CDR3 loop spans 14 amino acids. The germline V and J ends were trimmed by 0 bases and 0 bases, with 7 bases remaining between them. The CDR3 region has the DNA TGCGCCAGCAGCTTGGATGGGAGCTCCTACGAGCAGTACTTC. It is translated as CASSLDGSSYEQYF. Looking up the rest from reference TRBV5-1 and TRBJ2-7 gives the full variable domain: KAGVTQTPRYLIKTRGQQVTLSCSPISGHRSVSWYQQTPGQGLQFLFEYFSETQRNKGNFPGRFSGRQFSNSRSEMNVSTLELGDSALYLCASSLDGSSYEQYFGPGTRLTVT.

The chain combines TRBV6-1 with TRBJ2-7; 10 bases align to TRBD2. Per the germline V gene, CDR1 is MNHNS and CDR2 is SASEGT. After removal of 3 bases from V and 5 bases from J, the junction contained 7 bases not matched to a gene. The CDR3 runs to 15 residues. CDR3 coding DNA: TGTGCCAGCAGTGATCCACTAGCGGGACGCGACGAGCAGTACTTC. It is translated as CASSDPLAGRDEQYF.

The chain couples TRBV29-1 to TRBJ1-1, with 10 bases identical to TRBD1. CDR1 is SQVTM and CDR2 is ANQGSEA in the germline V gene. The CDR3 is 14 amino acids. Trimming removed 4 bases from V and 2 bases from J; junction bases left unmatched: 4. CDR3 nucleotides: TGCAGCGTTGGGACAGGGGGTCTTAACACTGAAGCTTTCTTT. This encodes CSVGTGGLNTEAFF.

V gene TRBV10-3 combines with J gene TRBJ1-1; a weak D match, TRBD1 (5 bases). The CDR3 totals 13 residues. Germline V gives CDR1 ENHRY, CDR2 SYGVKD. V lost 11 bases, J lost 1 base, and 14 bases lay in between. For the CDR3, the DNA is TGTGCCGTGCAGGGATGGGAGAACACTGAAGCTTTCTTT. It encodes CAVQGWENTEAFF.

This clone was observed once. This chain uses TRBV5-4 with TRBJ1-6, with D hard to call. CDR1 is SGHNT, CDR2 YYREEE, per germline (reference sequence). Trimming pared 3 bases from V and 8 bases from J, leaving 12 bases between. The CDR3 runs to 14 residues. The CDR3 sequence is CASSSTGIDSPLHF. For the CDR3, the DNA is TGTGCCAGCAGCTCCACCGGGATTGATTCACCCCTCCACTTT. Supplemented by reference TRBV5-4 and TRBJ1-6, the full variable domain reads ETGVTQSPTHLIKTRGQQVTLRCSSQSGHNTVSWYQQALGQGPQFIFQYYREEENGRGNFPPRFSGLQFPNYSSELNVNALELDDSALYLCASSSTGIDSPLHFGNGTRLTVT.

The V gene is TRBV3-1 (or the pseudogene TRBV3-2), the J gene TRBJ2-5, with D perhaps matching TRBD1 (6 bases). Germline V lookup: CDR1 LGHDT, CDR2 YNNKEL (reference sequence). The CDR3 has 14 amino acids. V gave up 1 base and J gave up 5 bases, with 11 bases separating them. The CDR3: CASSQVQGRETQYF. The DNA for the CDR3 is TGTGCCAGCAGCCAAGTACAGGGACGGGAGACCCAGTACTTC.

V usage is TRBV5-1 and J usage is TRBJ2-3, with D tentatively TRBD1 (6 bases). Germline-derived CDR1 and CDR2 are SGHRS and YFSETQ. The V end was cut by 3 bases, the J end by 5 bases, with 19 bases between. The length of the CDR3 is 16 residues. CDR3 in DNA: TGCGCCAGCAGCTCACAGGGTGGGGGCTTAGTAGATACGCAGTATTTT. It is translated as CASSSQGGGLVDTQYF.